The 10 T cell receptor beta chains given below trace back to one sample, sequenced in a study of CD8 T cells in cerebrospinal fluid in Alzheimer's disease. Following a re-call of the 10x single-cell sequencing reads, TCRdb has one entry per CDR3 protein and lacks DNA. The listing contains 1,200 to 1,500 distinct CDR3 sequences. The sequenced material came from cerebrospinal fluid. Receptor source: a human donor with Alzheimer's disease.

This clonotype shows up as medium-sized by frequency. The genes are TRBV9 and TRBJ1-1. The CDR3 spans 16 residues. CDR1 is SGDLS, CDR2 YYNGEE, per germline. This CDR3 reads CASSASSGGLDTEAFF.

V gene TRBV19 combines with J gene TRBJ2-1; TCRdb's assignment of TRBD1 cannot be checked, as there is no DNA. Per the germline V gene, CDR1 is LNHDA and CDR2 is SQIVND (reference sequence). The CDR3 totals 16 residues. The chain's CDR3 is CASSIRGFRGVNEQFF.

The rearrangement uses TRBV7-2 and TRBJ2-5. There are 13 residues in the CDR3. Germline CDR1 is SGHTA and CDR2 is FQGNSA. The CDR3 spells CASSLVKAETQYF.

Judged by frequency, this clonotype is medium-sized (0.01 to 0.1%). The chain employs TRBV6-5 and TRBJ1-6. Germline CDR1 is MNHEY and CDR2 is SVGAGI. The CDR3 is 13 residues long. CDR3 protein: CASSYSMPSPLHF.

This clonotype is classed as large by frequency. V usage is TRBV20-1 and J usage is TRBJ1-5. CDR1 is DFQATT and CDR2 is SNEGSKA in the germline V gene (reference sequence). The CDR3 has 14 amino acids. CDR3 amino acids: CSARVGEIGQPQHF.

The chain employs TRBV6-2 or TRBV6-3 and TRBJ1-5. Germline loops: CDR1 MNHEY, CDR2 SVGEGT. The CDR3 spans 16 residues. CDR3 protein: CASSYTYLRAISPSIF.

The genes are TRBV19 and TRBJ1-1; as DNA is missing, the TRBD1 call by TCRdb cannot be tested. CDR1 is LNHDA, CDR2 SQIVND, per germline (reference sequence). The CDR3 covers 14 residues. CDR3 region: CASSPSMGSGAAFF.

V is TRBV10-1 and J is TRBJ2-2; there is no DNA to check the TCRdb D call of TRBD1. The germline V gene encodes CDR1 WNHNN and CDR2 SYGVQD (reference sequence). The CDR3 totals 12 residues. The CDR3 spells CASSEGRVKLFF.

This clonotype is classed as medium-sized by frequency. The V gene is TRBV2, the J gene TRBJ1-2. This CDR3 comprises 13 residues. Looked up from germline, CDR1 is SNHLY and CDR2 is FYNNEI. CDR3 loop: CASRGGVNYGYTF.

This clonotype ranks as medium-sized in terms of frequency. This chain uses TRBV5-1 with TRBJ2-2; TCRdb returns TRBD1, unconfirmable since there is no DNA. There are 14 residues in the CDR3. Germline V gene lookup returns CDR1 SGHRS and CDR2 YFSETQ. The CDR3 reads CASSAQSNTGELFF.